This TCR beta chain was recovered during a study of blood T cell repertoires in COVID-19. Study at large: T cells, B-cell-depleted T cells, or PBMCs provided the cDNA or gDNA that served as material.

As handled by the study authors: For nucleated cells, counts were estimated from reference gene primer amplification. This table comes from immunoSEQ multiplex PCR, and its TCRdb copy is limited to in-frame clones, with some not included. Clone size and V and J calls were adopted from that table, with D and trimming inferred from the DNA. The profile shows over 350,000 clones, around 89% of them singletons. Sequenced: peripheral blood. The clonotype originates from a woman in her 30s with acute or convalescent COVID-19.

The CDR3, as DNA: TGTGCCAGCAGCTCGGGACTCGGGCAAAGGGCCCAGTACTTC. Translating gives CASSSGLGQRAQYF. The chain is built from TRBV7-9 and TRBJ2-5, with D perhaps matching TRBD2 (6 bases). The CDR3 extends over 14 amino acids. In germline, CDR1 is SEHNR, CDR2 FQNEAQ (reference sequence). V shed 4 bases and J shed 9 bases, with 18 bases lying between them.